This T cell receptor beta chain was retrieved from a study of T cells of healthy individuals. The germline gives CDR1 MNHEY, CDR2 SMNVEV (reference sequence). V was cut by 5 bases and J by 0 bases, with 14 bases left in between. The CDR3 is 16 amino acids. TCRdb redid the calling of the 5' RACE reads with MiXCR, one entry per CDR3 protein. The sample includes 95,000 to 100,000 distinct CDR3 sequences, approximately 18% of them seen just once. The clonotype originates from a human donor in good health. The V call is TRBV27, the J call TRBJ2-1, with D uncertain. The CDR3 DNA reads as TGTGCCAGCAGTCAAATTACACTGAGCTCCTACAATGAGCAGTTCTTC. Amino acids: CASSQITLSSYNEQFF.